Described below is a single TCR delta chain sequence and its context. The protein that TCRdb holds for this DNA derives from a much larger clone and differs from the translated DNA at residue 15, which likely indicates a read error; the protein shown here is translated from the DNA. TCRdb repeated clone calling on the reads with CATT. The data contain some 5,000 delta-chain clones, roughly 0.41% of them singletons. This entry comes from a study of gamma-delta chains in newborns, infants, children. The germline V gene encodes CDR1 GEAIGNYY and CDR2 EKD. There are 17 residues in the CDR3. This sequence originates from a child who was a newborn, infant or young child, either healthy, febrile or measles-vaccinated (not recorded which). Sequencing input: blood. V usage is TRDV2 and J usage is TRDJ3; TRDD3 matches 7 bases. The CDR3 DNA reads TGTGCCTGTGACCCCACTGGGGAGTCCTGGGACACCCGACAGACGTTTTTC. It encodes CACDPTGESWDTRQTFF.